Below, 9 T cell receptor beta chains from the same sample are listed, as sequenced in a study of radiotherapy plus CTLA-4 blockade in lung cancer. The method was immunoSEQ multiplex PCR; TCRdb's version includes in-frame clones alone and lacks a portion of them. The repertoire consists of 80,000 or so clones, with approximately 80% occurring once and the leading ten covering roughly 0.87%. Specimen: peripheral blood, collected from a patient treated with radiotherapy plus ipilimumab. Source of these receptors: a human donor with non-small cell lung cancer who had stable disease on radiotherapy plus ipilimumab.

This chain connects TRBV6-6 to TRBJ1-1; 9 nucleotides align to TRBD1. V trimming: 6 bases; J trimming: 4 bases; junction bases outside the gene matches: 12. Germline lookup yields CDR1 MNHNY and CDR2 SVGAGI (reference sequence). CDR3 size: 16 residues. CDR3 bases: TGTGCCAGCAGCCCCGGGGGGACAGGGAGGCGCACTGAAGCTTTCTTT. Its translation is CASSPGGTGRRTEAFF.

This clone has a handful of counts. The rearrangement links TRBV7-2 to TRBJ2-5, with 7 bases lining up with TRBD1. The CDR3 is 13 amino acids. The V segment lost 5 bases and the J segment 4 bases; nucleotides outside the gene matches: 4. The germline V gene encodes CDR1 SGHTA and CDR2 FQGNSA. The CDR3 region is CASSTGTAETQYF. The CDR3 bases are TGTGCCAGCAGCACTGGGACAGCAGAGACCCAGTACTTC.

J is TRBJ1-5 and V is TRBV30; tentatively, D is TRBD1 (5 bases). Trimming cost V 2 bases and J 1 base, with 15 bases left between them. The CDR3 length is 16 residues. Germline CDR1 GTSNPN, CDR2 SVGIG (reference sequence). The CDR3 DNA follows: TGTGCCTGGAGTCCCCTAGGGGTTCCGAGCAATCAGCCCCAGCATTTT. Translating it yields CAWSPLGVPSNQPQHF.

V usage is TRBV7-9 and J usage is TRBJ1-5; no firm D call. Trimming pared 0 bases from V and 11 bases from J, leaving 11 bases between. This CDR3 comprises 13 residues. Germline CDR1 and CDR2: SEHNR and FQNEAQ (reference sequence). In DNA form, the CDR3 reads TGTGCCAGCAGCTTAGCGGTATCGGGCACCCAGCATTTT. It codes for CASSLAVSGTQHF. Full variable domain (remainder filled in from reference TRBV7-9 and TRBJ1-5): DTGVSQNPRHKITKRGQNVTFRCDPISEHNRLYWYRQTLGQGPEFLTYFQNEAQLEKSRLLSDRFSAERPKGSFSTLEIQRTEQGDSAMYLCASSLAVSGTQHFGDGTRLSIL.

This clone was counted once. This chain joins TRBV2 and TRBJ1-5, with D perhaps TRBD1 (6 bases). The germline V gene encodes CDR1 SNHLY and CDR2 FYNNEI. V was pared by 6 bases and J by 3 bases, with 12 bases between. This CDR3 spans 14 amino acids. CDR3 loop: CASRSDSFNQPQHF. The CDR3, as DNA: TGTGCCAGCAGATCGGACAGCTTCAATCAGCCCCAGCATTTT.

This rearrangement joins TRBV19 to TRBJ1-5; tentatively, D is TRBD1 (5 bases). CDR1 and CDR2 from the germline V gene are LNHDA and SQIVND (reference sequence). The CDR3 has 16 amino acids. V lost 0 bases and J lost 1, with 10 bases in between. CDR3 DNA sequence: TGTGCCAGTAGTATAGATCGGGGCAGCAGCAATCAGCCCCAGCATTTT. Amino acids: CASSIDRGSSNQPQHF.

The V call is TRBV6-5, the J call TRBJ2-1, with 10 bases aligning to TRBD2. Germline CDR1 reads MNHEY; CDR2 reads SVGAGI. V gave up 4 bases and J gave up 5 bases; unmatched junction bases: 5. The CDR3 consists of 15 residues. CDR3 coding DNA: TGTGCCAGCAGTTCCTTTGGACTAGCGGACAATGAGCAGTTCTTC. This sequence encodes CASSSFGLADNEQFF.

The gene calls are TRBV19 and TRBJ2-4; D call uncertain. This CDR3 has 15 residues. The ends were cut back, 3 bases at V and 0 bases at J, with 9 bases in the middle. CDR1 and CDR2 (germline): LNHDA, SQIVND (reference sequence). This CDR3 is CASSILDLAKNIQYF. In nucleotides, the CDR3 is TGTGCCAGTAGTATCTTAGACTTAGCCAAAAACATTCAGTACTTC.

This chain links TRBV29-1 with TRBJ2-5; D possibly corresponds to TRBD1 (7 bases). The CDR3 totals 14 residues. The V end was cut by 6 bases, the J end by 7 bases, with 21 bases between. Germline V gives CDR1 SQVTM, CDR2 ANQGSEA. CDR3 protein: CSVAGTEWGVTQYF. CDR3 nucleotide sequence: TGCAGCGTAGCCGGGACAGAGTGGGGGGTGACCCAGTACTTC.